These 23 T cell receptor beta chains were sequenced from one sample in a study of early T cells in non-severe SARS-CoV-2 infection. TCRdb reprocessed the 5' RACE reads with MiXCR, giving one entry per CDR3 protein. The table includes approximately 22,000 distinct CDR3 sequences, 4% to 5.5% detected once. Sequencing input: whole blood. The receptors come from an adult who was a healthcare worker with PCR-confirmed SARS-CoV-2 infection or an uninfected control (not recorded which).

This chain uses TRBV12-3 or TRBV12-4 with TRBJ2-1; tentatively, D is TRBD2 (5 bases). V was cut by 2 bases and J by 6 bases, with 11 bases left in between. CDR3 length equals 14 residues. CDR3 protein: CASSLSLAGNEQFF. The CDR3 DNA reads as TGTGCCAGCAGTTTAAGCCTAGCCGGCAATGAGCAGTTCTTC.

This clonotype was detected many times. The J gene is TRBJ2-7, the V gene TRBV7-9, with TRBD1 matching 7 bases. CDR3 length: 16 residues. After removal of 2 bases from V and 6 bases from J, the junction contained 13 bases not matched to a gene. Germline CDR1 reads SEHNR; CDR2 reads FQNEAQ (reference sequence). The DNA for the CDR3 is TGTGCCAGCAGCTTACGACAGGGTTACACATCTAGCGAGCAGTACTTC. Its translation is CASSLRQGYTSSEQYF.

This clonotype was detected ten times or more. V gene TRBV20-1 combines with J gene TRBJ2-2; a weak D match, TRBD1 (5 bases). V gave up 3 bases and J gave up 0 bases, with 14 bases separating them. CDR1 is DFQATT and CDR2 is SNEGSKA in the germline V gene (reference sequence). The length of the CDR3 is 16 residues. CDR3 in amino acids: CSASYLGQTNTGELFF. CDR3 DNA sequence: TGCAGTGCTAGCTACTTAGGACAAACGAACACCGGGGAGCTGTTTTTT.

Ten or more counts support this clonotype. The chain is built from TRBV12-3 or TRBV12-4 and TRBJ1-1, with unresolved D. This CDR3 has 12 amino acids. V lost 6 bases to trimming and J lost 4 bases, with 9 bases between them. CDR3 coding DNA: TGTGCCAGCAGGGGAGGGATCACTGAAGCTTTCTTT. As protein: CASRGGITEAFF.

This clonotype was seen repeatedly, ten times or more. This chain's CDR3 is CAWSGTAAYEQYF. The CDR3 DNA reads as TGTGCCTGGAGTGGGACGGCCGCCTACGAGCAGTACTTC. The chain links TRBV30 to TRBJ2-7; D gene uncertain. V was trimmed by 1 base and J by 2 bases, leaving 9 bases between them. The CDR3 loop spans 13 amino acids. Per the germline V gene, CDR1 is GTSNPN and CDR2 is SVGIG (reference sequence). The complete variable domain, with remaining parts taken from reference TRBV30 and TRBJ2-7, reads SQTIHQWPATLVQPVGSPLSLECTVEGTSNPNLYWYRQAAGRGLQLLFYSVGIGQISSEVPQNLSASRPQDRQFILSSKKLLLSDSGFYLCAWSGTAAYEQYFGPGTRLTVT.

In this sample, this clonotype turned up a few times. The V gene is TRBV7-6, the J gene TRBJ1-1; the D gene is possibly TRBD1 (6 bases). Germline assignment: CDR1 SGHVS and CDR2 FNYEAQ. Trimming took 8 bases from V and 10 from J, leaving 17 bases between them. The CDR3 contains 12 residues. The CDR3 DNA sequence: TGTGCCAGCCAAGGGTACCGAGGGGGAGCTTTCTTT. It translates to CASQGYRGGAFF.

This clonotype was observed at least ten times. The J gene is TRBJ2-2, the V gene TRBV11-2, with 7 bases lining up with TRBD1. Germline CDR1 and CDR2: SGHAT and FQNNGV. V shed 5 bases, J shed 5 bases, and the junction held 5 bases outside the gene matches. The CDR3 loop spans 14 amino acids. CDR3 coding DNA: TGTGCCAGCAGCCCACAACAGGGGACCGGGGAGCTGTTTTTT. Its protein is CASSPQQGTGELFF.

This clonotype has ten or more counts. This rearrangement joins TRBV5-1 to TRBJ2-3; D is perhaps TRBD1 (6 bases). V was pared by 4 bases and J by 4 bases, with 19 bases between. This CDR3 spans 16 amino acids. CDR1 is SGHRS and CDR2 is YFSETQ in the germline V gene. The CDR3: CASSNLQGSIPDTQYF. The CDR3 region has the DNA TGCGCCAGCAGCAACCTACAGGGAAGTATCCCAGATACGCAGTATTTT.

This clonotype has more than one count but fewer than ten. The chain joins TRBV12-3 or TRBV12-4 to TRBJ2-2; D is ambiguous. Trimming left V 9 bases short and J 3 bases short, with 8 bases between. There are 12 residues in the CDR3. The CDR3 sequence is CASTSHTGELFF. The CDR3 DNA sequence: TGTGCCAGTACGAGCCACACCGGGGAGCTGTTTTTT.

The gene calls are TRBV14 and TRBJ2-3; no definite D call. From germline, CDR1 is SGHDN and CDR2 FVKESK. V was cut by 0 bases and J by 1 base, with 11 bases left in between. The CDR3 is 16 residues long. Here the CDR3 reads CASSQDSGLGTDTQYF. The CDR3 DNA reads TGTGCCAGCAGCCAAGACTCCGGATTAGGCACAGATACGCAGTATTTT.

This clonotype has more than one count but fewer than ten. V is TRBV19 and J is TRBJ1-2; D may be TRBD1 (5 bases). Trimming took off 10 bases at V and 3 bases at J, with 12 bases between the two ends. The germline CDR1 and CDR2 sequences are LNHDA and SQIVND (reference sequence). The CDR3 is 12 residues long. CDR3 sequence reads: CATTGLHYGYTF. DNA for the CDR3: TGTGCCACCACGGGGCTTCACTATGGCTACACCTTC. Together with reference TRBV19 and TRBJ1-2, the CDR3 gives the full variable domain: DGGITQSPKYLFRKEGQNVTLSCEQNLNHDAMYWYRQDPGQGLRLIYYSQIVNDFQKGDIAEGYSVSREKKESFPLTVTSAQKNPTAFYLCATTGLHYGYTFGSGTRLTVV.

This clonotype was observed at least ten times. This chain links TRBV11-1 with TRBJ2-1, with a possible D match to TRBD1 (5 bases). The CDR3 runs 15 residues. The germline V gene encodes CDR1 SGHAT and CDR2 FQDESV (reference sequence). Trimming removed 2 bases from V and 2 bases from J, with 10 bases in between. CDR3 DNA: TGTGCCAGCAGCTTACGGCAGGGTCCCTACAATGAGCAGTTCTTC. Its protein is CASSLRQGPYNEQFF.

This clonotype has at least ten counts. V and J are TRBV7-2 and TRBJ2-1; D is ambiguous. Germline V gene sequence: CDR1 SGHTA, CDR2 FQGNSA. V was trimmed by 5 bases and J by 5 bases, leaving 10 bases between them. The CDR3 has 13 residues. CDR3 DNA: TGTGCCAGCAGCAGAGACTGGGACAATGAGCAGTTCTTC. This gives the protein CASSRDWDNEQFF.

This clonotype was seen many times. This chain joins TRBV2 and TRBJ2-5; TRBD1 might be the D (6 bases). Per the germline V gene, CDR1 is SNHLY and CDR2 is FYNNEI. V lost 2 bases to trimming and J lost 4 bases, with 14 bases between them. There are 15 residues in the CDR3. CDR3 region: CASSERTAPPETQYF. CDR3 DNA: TGTGCCAGCAGTGAACGGACAGCCCCTCCAGAGACCCAGTACTTC.

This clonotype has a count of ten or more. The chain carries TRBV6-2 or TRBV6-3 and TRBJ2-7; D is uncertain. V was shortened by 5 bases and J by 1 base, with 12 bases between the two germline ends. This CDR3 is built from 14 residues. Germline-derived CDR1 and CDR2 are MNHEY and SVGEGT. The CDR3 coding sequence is TGTGCCAGCAGTCGTATCCTGGGGTCCTACGAGCAGTACTTC. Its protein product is CASSRILGSYEQYF.

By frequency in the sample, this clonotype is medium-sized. For the CDR3, the DNA is TGTGCCAGCAGCCTGACAGGGGGGGACTACGAGCAGTACTTC. Translation gives CASSLTGGDYEQYF. This chain links TRBV13 with TRBJ2-7, with TRBD1 matching 9 bases. The CDR3 extends over 14 amino acids. V was pared by 5 bases and J by 3 bases, with 5 bases of the junction left unmatched. From germline, CDR1 is PRHDT and CDR2 FYEKMQ (reference sequence). Combining the CDR3 with reference TRBV13 and TRBJ2-7 gives the whole variable domain AAGVIQSPRHLIKEKRETATLKCYPIPRHDTVYWYQQGPGQDPQFLISFYEKMQSDKGSIPDRFSAQQFSDYHSELNMSSLELGDSALYFCASSLTGGDYEQYFGPGTRLTVT.

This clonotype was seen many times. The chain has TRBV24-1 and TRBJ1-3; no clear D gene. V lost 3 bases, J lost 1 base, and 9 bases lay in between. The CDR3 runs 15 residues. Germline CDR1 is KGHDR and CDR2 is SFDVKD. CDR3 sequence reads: CATSDPSISGNTIYF. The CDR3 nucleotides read TGTGCCACCAGTGATCCGAGCATTTCTGGAAACACCATATATTTT.

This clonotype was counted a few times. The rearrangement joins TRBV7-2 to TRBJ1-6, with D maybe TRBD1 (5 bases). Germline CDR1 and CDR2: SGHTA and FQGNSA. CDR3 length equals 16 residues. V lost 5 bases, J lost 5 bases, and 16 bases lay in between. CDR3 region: CASSPRDGANNSPLHF. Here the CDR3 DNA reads TGTGCCAGCAGCCCTCGGGACGGCGCTAATAATTCACCCCTCCACTTT.

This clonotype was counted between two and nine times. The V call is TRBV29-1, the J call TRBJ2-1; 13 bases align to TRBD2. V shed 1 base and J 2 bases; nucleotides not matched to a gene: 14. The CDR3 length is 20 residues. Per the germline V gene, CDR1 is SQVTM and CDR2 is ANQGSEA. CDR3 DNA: TGCAGCGTTGAAGTAGGGACTAGCGGGACATCGAAACCCACCTACAATGAGCAGTTCTTC. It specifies CSVEVGTSGTSKPTYNEQFF.

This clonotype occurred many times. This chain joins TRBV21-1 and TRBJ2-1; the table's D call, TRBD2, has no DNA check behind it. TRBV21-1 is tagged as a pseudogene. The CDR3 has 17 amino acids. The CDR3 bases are TGTGCCAGCAGCAATTCCCCAACTAGCGGCCCCAGTACTGAGCAGTTCTTC. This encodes CASSNSPTSGPSTEQFF.

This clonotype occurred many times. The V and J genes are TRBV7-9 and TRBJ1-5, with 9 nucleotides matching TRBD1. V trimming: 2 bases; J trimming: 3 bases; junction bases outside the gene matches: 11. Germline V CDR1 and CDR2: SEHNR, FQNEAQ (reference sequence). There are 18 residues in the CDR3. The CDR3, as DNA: TGTGCCAGCAGCTTAAAATGGACAGGGGCGTTGAACAATCAGCCCCAGCATTTT. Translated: CASSLKWTGALNNQPQHF.

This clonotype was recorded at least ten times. The CDR3 bases are TGTGCCAGCCAGAGTAGCTCCTACAATGAGCAGTTCTTC. Its protein is CASQSSSYNEQFF. The chain carries TRBV3-2 and TRBJ2-1. TRBV3-2 is a pseudogene segment. This CDR3 has 13 residues.

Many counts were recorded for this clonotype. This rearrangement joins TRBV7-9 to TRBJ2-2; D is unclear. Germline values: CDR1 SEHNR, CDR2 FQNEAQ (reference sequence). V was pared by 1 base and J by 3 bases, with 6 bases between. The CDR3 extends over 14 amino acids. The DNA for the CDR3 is TGTGCCAGCAGCTTAGACTACTACACCGGGGAGCTGTTTTTT. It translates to CASSLDYYTGELFF.